Below, one T cell receptor (beta chain) is given with its context. Its antigen remains unknown. The CDR3 extends over 15 amino acids. CDR1 and CDR2 from the germline V gene are SGHDT and YYEEEE. With V trimmed by 1 base and J by 3 bases, 5 bases remained unmatched. The library tagged individual cDNA molecules with unique molecular identifiers. Methods used by the authors: From roughly 23,000 to 640,000 TCRs were found per sample, with a median of about 96,000. TCRdb passed the RACE reads through MiXCR, listing each CDR3 protein once. The V and J calls, along with clone size, are taken from TCRdb and not from the paper's own processing. The data hold approximately 33,000 distinct CDR3 sequences, with over 7% observed a single time. These data are taken from a study of human T cells and chemical hapten exposure. In the study overall: Yields of TCR per sample differed, chiefly owing to small differences in pooled library volume.

Regarding time point: healthy volunteer bleed at 2 weeks. Blood, whole and unfractionated, served as the source for total RNA extraction. Study observations and caveats: TCRs whose frequency exceeded 1 in 1000 remained the same following DPC sensitization.

The sample consisted of whole blood. The V and J genes are TRBV5-6 and TRBJ1-1; 8 bases fit TRBD1. This TCR came from a human donor in good health. Some clones in this sample may be carry-over from other donors' samples. CDR3 loop: CASSLNQGAYTEAFF. The CDR3 DNA sequence: TGTGCCAGCAGCTTGAACCAGGGGGCCTACACTGAAGCTTTCTTT. Full variable domain (rest looked up from reference TRBV5-6 and TRBJ1-1): DAGVTQSPTHLIKTRGQQVTLRCSPKSGHDTVSWYQQALGQGPQFIFQYYEEEERQRGNFPDRFSGHQFPNYSSELNVNALLLGDSALYLCASSLNQGAYTEAFFGQGTRLTVV.